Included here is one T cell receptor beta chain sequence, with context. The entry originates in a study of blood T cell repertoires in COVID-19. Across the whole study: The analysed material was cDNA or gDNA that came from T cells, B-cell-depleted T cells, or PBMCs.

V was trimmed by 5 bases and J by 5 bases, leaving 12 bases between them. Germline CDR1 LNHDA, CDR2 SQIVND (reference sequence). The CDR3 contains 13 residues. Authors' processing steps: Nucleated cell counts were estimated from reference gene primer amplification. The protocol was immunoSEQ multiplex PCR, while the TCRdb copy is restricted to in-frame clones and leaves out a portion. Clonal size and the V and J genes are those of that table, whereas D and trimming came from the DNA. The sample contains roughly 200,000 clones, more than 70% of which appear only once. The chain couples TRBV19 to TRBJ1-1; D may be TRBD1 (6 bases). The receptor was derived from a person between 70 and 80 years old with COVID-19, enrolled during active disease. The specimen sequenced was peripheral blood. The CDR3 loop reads CASSSTGPTEAFF. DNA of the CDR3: TGTGCCAGTAGTTCGACAGGCCCAACTGAAGCTTTCTTT.